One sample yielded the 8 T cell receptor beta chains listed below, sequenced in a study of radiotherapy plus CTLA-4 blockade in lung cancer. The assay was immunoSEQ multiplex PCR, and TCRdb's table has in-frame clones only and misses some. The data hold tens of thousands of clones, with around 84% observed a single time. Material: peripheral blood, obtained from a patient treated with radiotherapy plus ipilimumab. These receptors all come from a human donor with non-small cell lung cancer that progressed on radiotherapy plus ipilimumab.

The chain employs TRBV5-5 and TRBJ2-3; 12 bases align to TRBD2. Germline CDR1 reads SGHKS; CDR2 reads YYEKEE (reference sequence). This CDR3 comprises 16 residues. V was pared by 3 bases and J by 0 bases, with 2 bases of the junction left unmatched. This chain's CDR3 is CASSSLAGGSTDTQYF. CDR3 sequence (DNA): TGTGCCAGCAGCTCCCTAGCGGGGGGGAGCACAGATACGCAGTATTTT.

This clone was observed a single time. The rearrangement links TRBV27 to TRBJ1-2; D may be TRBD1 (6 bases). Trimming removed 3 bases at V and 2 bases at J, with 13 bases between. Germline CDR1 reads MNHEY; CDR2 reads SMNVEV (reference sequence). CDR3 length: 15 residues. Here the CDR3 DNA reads TGTGCCAGCAGTTTCCTCCCAGGGGCGAACTATGGCTACACCTTC. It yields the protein CASSFLPGANYGYTF.

As DNA, the CDR3 is TGTGCCAGCAGCTTAGGACAAGGGGGTGCCACTGAAGCTTTCTTT. Translating gives CASSLGQGGATEAFF. The J gene is TRBJ1-1, the V gene TRBV7-3, with D maybe TRBD1 (6 bases). This CDR3 is built from 15 residues. V was pared by 2 bases and J by 4 bases, with 14 bases between. Germline V gives CDR1 SGHTA, CDR2 FQGTGA.

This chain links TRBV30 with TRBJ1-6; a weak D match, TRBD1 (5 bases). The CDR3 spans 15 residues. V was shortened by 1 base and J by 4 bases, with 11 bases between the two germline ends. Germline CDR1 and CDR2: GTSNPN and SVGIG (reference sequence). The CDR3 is CAWSDNRIYNSPLHF. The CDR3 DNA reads TGTGCCTGGAGTGACAACAGGATTTATAATTCACCCCTCCACTTT.

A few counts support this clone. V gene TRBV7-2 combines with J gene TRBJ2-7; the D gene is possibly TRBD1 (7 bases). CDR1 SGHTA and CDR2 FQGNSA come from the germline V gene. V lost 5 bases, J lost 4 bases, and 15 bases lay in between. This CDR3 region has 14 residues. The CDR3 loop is CASSPPPGGYEQYF. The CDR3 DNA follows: TGTGCCAGCAGCCCCCCGCCAGGGGGGTACGAGCAGTACTTC.

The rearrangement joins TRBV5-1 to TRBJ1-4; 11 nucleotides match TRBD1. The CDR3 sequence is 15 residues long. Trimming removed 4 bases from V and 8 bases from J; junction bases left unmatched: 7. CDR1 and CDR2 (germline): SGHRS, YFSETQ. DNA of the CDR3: TGCGCCAGCAGCCCAGGACAGGGGGCGTCGGAAAAACTGTTTTTT. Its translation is CASSPGQGASEKLFF.

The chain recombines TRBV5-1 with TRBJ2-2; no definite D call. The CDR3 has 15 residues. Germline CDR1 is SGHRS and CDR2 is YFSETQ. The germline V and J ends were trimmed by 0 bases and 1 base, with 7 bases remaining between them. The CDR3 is CASSLATMNTGELFF. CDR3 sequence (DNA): TGCGCCAGCAGCTTGGCCACGATGAACACCGGGGAGCTGTTTTTT.

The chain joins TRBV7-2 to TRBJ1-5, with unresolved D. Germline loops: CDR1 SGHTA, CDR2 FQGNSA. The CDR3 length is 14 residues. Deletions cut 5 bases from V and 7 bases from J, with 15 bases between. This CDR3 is CASSPDGPGQPQHF. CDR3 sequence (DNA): TGTGCCAGCAGCCCGGACGGCCCGGGCCAGCCCCAGCATTTT.